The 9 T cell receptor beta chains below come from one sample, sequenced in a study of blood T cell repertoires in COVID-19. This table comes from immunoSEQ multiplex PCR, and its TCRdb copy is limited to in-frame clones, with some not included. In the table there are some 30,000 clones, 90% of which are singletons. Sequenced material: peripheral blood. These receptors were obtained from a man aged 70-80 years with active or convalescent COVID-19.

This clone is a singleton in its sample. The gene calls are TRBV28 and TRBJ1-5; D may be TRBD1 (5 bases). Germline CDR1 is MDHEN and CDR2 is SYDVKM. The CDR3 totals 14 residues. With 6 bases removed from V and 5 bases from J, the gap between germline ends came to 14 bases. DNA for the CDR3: TGTGCCAGCAGAGCCGGGACTAATTATCAGCCCCAGCATTTT. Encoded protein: CASRAGTNYQPQHF.

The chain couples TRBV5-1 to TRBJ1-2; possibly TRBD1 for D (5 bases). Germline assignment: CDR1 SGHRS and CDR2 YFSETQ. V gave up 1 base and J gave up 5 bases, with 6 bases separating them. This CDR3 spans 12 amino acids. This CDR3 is CASSLTGYGYTF. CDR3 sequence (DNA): TGCGCCAGCAGCTTGACAGGATATGGCTACACCTTC.

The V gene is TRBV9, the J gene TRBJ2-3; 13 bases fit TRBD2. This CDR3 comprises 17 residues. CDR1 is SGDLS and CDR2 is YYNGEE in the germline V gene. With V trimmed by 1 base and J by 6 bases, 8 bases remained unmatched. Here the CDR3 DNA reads TGTGCCAGCAGCGTAACCACCGGACTAGCGGGAGCTGATACGCAGTATTTT. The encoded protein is CASSVTTGLAGADTQYF. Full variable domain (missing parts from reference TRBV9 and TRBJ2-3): DSGVTQTPKHLITATGQRVTLRCSPRSGDLSVYWYQQSLDQGLQFLIQYYNGEERAKGNILERFSAQQFPDLHSELNLSSLELGDSALYFCASSVTTGLAGADTQYFGPGTRLTVL.

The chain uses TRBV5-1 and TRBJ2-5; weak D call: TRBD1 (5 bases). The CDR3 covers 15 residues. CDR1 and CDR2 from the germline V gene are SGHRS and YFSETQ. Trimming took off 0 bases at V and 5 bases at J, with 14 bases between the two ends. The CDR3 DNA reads TGCGCCAGCAGCTTGGAGTACAGGTCGATGGAGACCCAGTACTTC. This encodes CASSLEYRSMETQYF.

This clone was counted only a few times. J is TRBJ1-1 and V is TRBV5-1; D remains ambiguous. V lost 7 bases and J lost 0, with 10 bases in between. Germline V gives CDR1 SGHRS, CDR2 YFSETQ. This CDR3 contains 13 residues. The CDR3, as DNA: TGCGCCAGCCAGCGAGCAGTGAACACTGAAGCTTTCTTT. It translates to CASQRAVNTEAFF.

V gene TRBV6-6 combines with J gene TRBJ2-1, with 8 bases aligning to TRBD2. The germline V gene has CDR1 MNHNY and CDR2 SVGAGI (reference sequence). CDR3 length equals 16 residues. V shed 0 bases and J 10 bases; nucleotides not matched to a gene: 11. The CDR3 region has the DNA TGTGCCAGCAGTTACTCTGGGTGGGGTAGCGGGGCCGAGCAGTTCTTC. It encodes CASSYSGWGSGAEQFF.

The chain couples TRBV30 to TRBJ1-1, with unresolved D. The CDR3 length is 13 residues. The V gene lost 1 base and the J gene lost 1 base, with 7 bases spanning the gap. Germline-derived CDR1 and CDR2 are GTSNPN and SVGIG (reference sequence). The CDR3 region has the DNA TGTGCCTGGAGTGGTACAGCGAACACTGAAGCTTTCTTT. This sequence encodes CAWSGTANTEAFF. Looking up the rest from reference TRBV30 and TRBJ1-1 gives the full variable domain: SQTIHQWPATLVQPVGSPLSLECTVEGTSNPNLYWYRQAAGRGLQLLFYSVGIGQISSEVPQNLSASRPQDRQFILSSKKLLLSDSGFYLCAWSGTANTEAFFGQGTRLTVV.

The CDR3 reads CASSPGTSDAQYF. CDR3 in DNA: TGTGCCAGCAGCCCGGGGACTAGCGATGCGCAGTATTTT. V and J are TRBV5-4 and TRBJ2-3, with 10 bases lining up with TRBD2. CDR1 SGHNT and CDR2 YYREEE come from the germline V gene (reference sequence). The CDR3 totals 13 residues. The V segment lost 4 bases and the J segment 10 bases; nucleotides outside the gene matches: 6.

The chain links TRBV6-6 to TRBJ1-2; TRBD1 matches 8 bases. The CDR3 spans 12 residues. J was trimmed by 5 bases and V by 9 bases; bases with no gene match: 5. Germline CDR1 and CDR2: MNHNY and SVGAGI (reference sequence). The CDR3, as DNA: TGTGCCAGTGCCGGGACAGGATATGGCTACACCTTC. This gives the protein CASAGTGYGYTF.